These T cell receptor beta chains were read from a single sample in a study of T cell repertoires in cytomegalovirus infection. TCRdb processed the reads anew with MiXCR; each CDR3 protein has one entry. Here the sample spans about 830,000 distinct CDR3 sequences, approximately 29% being singletons. These receptors have no known antigen. The sample consisted of cultured CD8+ T cells from PBMCs, taken from culture after CMV antigen stimulation. The receptors originated from a human donor in good health (CMV status not recorded). Some clones in this sample may be carry-over from other donors' samples. The CDR3 runs from the conserved cysteine through the conserved F or W. D genes are given only for firm matches. Not every row has a clone size; where given, it reads once, few, many or a size class.

V gene	clone size	J gene	D gene	CDR3 DNA	CDR3 protein
TRBV2	-	TRBJ2-4	TRBD2	TGTGCCAGCAGCGGGCCGGGACTAGTGGAGACCCTAGCCAAAAACATTCAGTACTTC	CASSGPGLVETLAKNIQYF
TRBV7-9	-	TRBJ1-4	TRBD1	TGTGCCAGCAGCCAGGGACAGGGGTATCTCCCAACTAATGAAAAACTGTTTTTT	CASSQGQGYLPTNEKLFF
TRBV29-1	-	TRBJ1-1	-	TGCAGCGGTCGACTGGGGGGGACCACTGAAGCTTTCTTT	CSGRLGGTTEAFF
TRBV27	many	TRBJ2-7	TRBD1	TGTGCCAGCAGTCCCTCAGTGGGACAGGAACACTACGAGCAGTACTTC	CASSPSVGQEHYEQYF
TRBV19	-	TRBJ2-2	TRBD1	TGTGCCAGTAGTCGGCAGGGGGCGAACACCGGGGAGCTGTTTTTT	CASSRQGANTGELFF
TRBV7-9	-	TRBJ2-3	-	TGTGCCAGCAGCCCCGTGTCTTTGAGCACAGATACGCAGTATTTT	CASSPVSLSTDTQYF
TRBV27	-	TRBJ1-5	TRBD1	TGTGCCAGCACTGGGACAGGGGGCAATCAGCCCCAGCATTTT	CASTGTGGNQPQHF
TRBV7-6	many	TRBJ1-5	-	TGTGCCAGCAGCGAGGAGCAGGCAGGCTATAGCAATCAGCCCCAGCATTTT	CASSEEQAGYSNQPQHF
TRBV11-2	-	TRBJ2-3	TRBD2	TGTGCCAGCAGCCCAGGAGCGGGGCCCCGCACAGATACGCAGTATTTT	CASSPGAGPRTDTQYF
TRBV12-5	-	TRBJ1-2	-	TGTGCTAGTGGCCAGGGCGCTAACTATGGCTACACCTTC	CASGQGANYGYTF
TRBV6-1	few	TRBJ2-7	-	TGTGCCAGCAGTTTTGGCTATACCTACGAGCAGTACTTC	CASSFGYTYEQYF
TRBV19	-	TRBJ1-1	-	TGTGCCAGTAGTATGGACGGGACCACCACTGAAGCTTTCTTT	CASSMDGTTTEAFF
TRBV3-1	-	TRBJ1-5	TRBD1	TGTGCCAGCAGTGGCGGGGACAGGAATCAGCCCCAGCATTTT	CASSGGDRNQPQHF
TRBV5-5	many	TRBJ2-2	-	TGTGCCAGCAAGTGGCAAGCCGGGGGTATCGACACCGGGGAGCTGTTTTTT	CASKWQAGGIDTGELFF
TRBV10-3	-	TRBJ2-3	TRBD2	TGTGCCATCAGTGATGGGGGACTAGCGACAGATACGCAGTATTTT	CAISDGGLATDTQYF
TRBV7-8	many	TRBJ2-1	-	TGTGCCAGCAGCTTGCGCGACAGTATTGTGTCCTACAATGAGCAGTTCTTC	CASSLRDSIVSYNEQFF
TRBV6-6	-	TRBJ2-2	-	TGTGCCATCACTGGGGTAGAAGACGGTGGGGAGCTGTTTTTT	CAITGVEDGGELFF
TRBV19	-	TRBJ2-7	TRBD1	TGTGCCAGTAGTCAGACAGGGAATAGCGAGCAGTACTTC	CASSQTGNSEQYF
TRBV7-2	few	TRBJ2-7	TRBD2	TGTGCCAGCACACGTCCCGGGACTAGCGGGGACTACGAGCAGTACTTC	CASTRPGTSGDYEQYF
TRBV12-3/TRBV12-4	-	TRBJ2-3	TRBD1	TGTGCCAGCAGTTTCACGAAAGGGGGCCCTACTAGCACAGATACGCAGTATTTT	CASSFTKGGPTSTDTQYF
TRBV20-1	few	TRBJ2-1	-	TGCAGTGCTAGAGATTGGGGCAGTAACAATGAGCAGTTCTTC	CSARDWGSNNEQFF
TRBV6-5	few	TRBJ1-1	-	TGTGCCAGCAGTCACAGTGATTCGAACACTGAAGCTTTCTTT	CASSHSDSNTEAFF
TRBV10-3	-	TRBJ2-1	TRBD2	TGTGCCATCAGTGAGACTTTAGCGGGGGAGACGAATGAGCAGTTCTTC	CAISETLAGETNEQFF